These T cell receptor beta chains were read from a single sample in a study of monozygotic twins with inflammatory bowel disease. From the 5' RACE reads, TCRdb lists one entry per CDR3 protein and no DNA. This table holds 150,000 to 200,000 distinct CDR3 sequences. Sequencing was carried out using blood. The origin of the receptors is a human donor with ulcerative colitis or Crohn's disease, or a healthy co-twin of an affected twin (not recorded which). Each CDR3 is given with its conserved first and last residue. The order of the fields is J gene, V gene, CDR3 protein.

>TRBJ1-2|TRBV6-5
CASSHFGGQTIYGYTF
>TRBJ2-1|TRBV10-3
CAAQRESYNEQFF
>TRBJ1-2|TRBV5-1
CASSPGNLVNYGYTF
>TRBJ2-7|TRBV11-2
CASSHAPIEGWNSYEQYF
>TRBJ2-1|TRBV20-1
CRISGGATYNEQFF
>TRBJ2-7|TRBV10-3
CATSPGLDSSYEQYF
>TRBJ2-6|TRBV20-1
CSAPGTGANSGANVLTF
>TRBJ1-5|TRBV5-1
CASSSTYQPQHF
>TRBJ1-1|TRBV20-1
CSARPQGLRTEAFF
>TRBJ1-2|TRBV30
CAWSVLRGSFYGYTF
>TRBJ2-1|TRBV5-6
CASSSGGLVVHEQFF
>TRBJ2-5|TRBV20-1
CSARRLGGETQYF
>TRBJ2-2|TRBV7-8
CASSTRLATTGELFF
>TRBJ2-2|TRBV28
CASSFDVAGVGELFF
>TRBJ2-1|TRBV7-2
CASSRGISYNEQFF
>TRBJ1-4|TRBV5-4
CASSLGSGNWGNEKLFF
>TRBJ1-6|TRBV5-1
CASSTTGVPDSPLHF
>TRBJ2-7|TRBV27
CASRAGYRWYF
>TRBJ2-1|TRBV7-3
CASSPQGGASSYNEQFF
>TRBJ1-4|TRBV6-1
CASIRAGEKLFF
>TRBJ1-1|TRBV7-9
CASSLETGGWGNTEAFF
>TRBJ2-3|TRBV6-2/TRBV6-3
CASSYLAGADTQYF
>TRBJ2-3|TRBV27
CASSGTGYSDTQYF
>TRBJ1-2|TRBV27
CARVPWFGPRYGYTF